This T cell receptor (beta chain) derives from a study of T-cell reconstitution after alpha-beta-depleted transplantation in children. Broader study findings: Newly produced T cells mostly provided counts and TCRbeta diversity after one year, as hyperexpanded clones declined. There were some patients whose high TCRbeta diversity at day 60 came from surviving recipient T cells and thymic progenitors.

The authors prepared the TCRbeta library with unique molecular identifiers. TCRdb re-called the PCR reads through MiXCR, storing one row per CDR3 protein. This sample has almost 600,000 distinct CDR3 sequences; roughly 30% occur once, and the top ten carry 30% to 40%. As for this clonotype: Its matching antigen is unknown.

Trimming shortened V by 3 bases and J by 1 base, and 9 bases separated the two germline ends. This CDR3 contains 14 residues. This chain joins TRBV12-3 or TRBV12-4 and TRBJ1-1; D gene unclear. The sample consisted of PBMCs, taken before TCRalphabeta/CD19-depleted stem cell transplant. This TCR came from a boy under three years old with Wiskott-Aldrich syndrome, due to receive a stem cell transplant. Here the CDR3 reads CASSFGRRNTEAFF. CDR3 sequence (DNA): TGTGCCAGCAGTTTCGGACGAAGGAACACTGAAGCTTTCTTT.